Here is one T cell receptor beta chain with its context. The antigen remains undetermined. Combining a sample-barcoded 5' primer with a J-beta primer mix, a second PCR ran for roughly 7 to 12 cycles. TCRdb re-analysed the 5' RACE reads in MiXCR, keeping a single row per CDR3 protein. This table holds around 1,900,000 distinct CDR3 sequences, 30% to 40% found once. This sample is part of a study of blood T cells in healthy people across ages. Study-wide results and limits: Age showed a roughly linear inverse relationship with TCR beta diversity per million T cells.

This CDR3 comprises 16 residues. V shed 0 bases, J shed 4 bases, and the junction held 7 bases outside the gene matches. Germline V CDR1 and CDR2: SGDLS, YYNGEE. Source material: blood. V is TRBV9 and J is TRBJ2-3, with TRBD2 identical over 8 bases. The origin of this receptor is a human donor in good health. The CDR3 DNA reads TGTGCCAGCAGCGTAGGTTACGGGGGGGGAGCAGATACGCAGTATTTT. This encodes CASSVGYGGGADTQYF.